This TCR beta chain is from a study of T cell repertoires in cytomegalovirus infection. Study-level background: It can be stated that public TCR beta signatures indicated CMV infection as well as a matching HLA type.

TCRdb re-called the reads with MiXCR, one entry per CDR3 protein. Of about 98,000 distinct CDR3 sequences listed, 16% are singletons. This clonotype was observed a handful of times. Germline CDR1 reads SEHNR; CDR2 reads FQNEAQ (reference sequence). V was shortened by 2 bases and J by 3 bases, with 13 bases between the two germline ends. This CDR3 is 15 amino acids long. The sample consisted of PBMCs. The chain carries TRBV7-9 and TRBJ1-2; D is possibly TRBD1 (5 bases). The sequence derives from a human donor in good health (CMV status not recorded). Some clones in this sample may be carry-over from other donors' samples. CDR3 nucleotides: TGTGCCAGCAGCTTACAGGGAGATAATCACTATGGCTACACCTTC. The encoded protein is CASSLQGDNHYGYTF.